This TCR beta chain was sequenced during a study of T-cell reconstitution after alpha-beta-depleted transplantation in children. This CDR3 has 16 amino acids. CDR1 SGHRS and CDR2 YFSETQ come from the germline V gene. J gave up 2 bases and V 1 base, and 2 bases lay outside the gene matches. TCRbeta library construction was performed incorporating unique molecular identifiers. MiXCR, run by TCRdb on the PCR reads, gives a single entry per CDR3 protein. The table includes about 610,000 distinct CDR3 sequences, about 10% detected once. This clonotype has a count of ten or more. The specimen was PBMCs from the stem cell graft donor, collected from the stem cell graft. The chain employs TRBV5-1 and TRBJ2-2; 10 nucleotides align to TRBD2. This TCR came from a human donor who donated a stem cell graft to a child with acute myeloid leukemia. The CDR3 here is CASSLTSGINTGELFF. The CDR3 coding sequence is TGCGCCAGCAGCTTGACTAGCGGGATTAACACCGGGGAGCTGTTTTTT.